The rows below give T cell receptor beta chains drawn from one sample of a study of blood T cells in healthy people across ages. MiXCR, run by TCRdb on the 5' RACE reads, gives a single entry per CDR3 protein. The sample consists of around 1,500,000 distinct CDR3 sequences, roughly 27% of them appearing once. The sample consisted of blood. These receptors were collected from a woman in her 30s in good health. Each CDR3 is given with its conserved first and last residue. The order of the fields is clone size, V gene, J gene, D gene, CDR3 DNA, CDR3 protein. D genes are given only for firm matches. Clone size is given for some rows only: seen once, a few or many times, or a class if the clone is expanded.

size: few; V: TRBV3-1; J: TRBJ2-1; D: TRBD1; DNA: TGTGCCAGCAGCCCCCGGGACAGGGGTAGCAATGAGCAGTTCTTC; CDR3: CASSPRDRGSNEQFF
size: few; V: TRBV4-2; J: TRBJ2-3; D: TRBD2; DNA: TGTGCCAGCAGCCAAGGGGGAGCGGGGGGAGCAGATATGCAGTATTTT; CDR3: CASSQGGAGGADMQYF
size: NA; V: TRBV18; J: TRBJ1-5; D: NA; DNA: TGTGCCAGCTCACCCAACGGCCGGGAAACCGATCAGCCCCAGCATTTT; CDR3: CASSPNGRETDQPQHF
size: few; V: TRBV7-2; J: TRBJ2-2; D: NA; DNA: TGTGCCAGCAGCTTAAAACGGGGCACGAACACCGGGGAGCTGTTTTTT; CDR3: CASSLKRGTNTGELFF
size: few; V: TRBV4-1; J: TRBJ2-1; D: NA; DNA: TGCGCCAGCAGCCAAACCGGAAGGAGGGTTGCCAATGAGCAGTTCTTC; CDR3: CASSQTGRRVANEQFF
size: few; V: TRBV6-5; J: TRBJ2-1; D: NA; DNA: TGTGCCAGCAGTTACTCGCGGATTCGGGAAGACGGGCAGTTCTTC; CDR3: CASSYSRIREDGQFF
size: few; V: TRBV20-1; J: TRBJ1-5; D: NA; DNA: TGCAGTGCTAACGACGGACAGTATAGCAATCAGCCCCAGCATTTT; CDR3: CSANDGQYSNQPQHF
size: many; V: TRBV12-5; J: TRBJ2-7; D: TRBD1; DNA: TGTGCTAGTGCCTGGACAGGGGGTTACGAGCAGTACTTC; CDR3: CASAWTGGYEQYF
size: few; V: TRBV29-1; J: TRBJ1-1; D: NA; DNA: TGCAGCGTTGTAGGCAGGGGGAACACTGAAGCTTTCTTT; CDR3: CSVVGRGNTEAFF
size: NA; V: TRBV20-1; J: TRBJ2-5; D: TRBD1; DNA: TGCAGTGCCCGCCGGACAGGGCGGACAGAGACCCAGTACTTC; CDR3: CSARRTGRTETQYF
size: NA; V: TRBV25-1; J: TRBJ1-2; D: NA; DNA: TGTGCCAGCAACGGGCCCACTAACTATGGCTACACCTTC; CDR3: CASNGPTNYGYTF